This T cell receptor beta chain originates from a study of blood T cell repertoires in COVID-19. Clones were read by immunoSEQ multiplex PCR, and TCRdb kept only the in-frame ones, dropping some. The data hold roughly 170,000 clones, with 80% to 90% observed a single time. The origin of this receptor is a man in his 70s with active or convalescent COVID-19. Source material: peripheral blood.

For the CDR3, the DNA is TGTGCCAGCAGCTTAACCAACACGGGGGCCATATATTTT. It specifies CASSLTNTGAIYF. This chain connects TRBV11-3 to TRBJ1-3, with D maybe TRBD1 (5 bases). CDR3 length: 13 residues. V gave up 2 bases and J gave up 11 bases, with 13 bases separating them. Germline-derived CDR1 and CDR2 are SGHNT and YENEEA.